This T cell receptor beta chain was captured in a study of cytomegalovirus exposure and HLA in healthy donors. With 60 Vbeta and 13 Jbeta primers, the PCR was carried out. Measured with immunoSEQ multiplex PCR; TCRdb has only the in-frame clones, and not every one. The table has around 99,000 clones, about 80% seen once; the top ten hold 2% to 3%. The V and J ends lost 4 bases and 6 bases respectively, with 7 bases between them. The CDR3 spans 11 residues. In germline, CDR1 is SNHLY, CDR2 FYNNEI. Note on this clone: Its antigen is not identified.

Points from the study as a whole: Per a prior analysis, the majority of TCR beta V segments were productive roughly 90% or roughly 30% of the time. Immune exposure information comprised only CMV serostatus.

This chain connects TRBV2 to TRBJ2-7; D is ambiguous. This TCR derives from a man aged 30 to 45 in good health and CMV-seropositive. The sample was PBMCs. CDR3 nucleotides: TGTGCCAGCAGTGTGGCCTCCGAGCAGTACTTC. It yields the protein CASSVASEQYF.